This paragraph covers one T cell receptor (beta chain) sequence. What it binds is unknown. Assay used: immunoSEQ multiplex PCR; TCRdb lists only in-frame clones, some missing. The data hold about 79,000 clones, with approximately 90% observed a single time. The data derive from a study of T cell responses to AZD1222 COVID-19 vaccine. General study findings and limits: Donors skewed white British and female; clonal diversity was possibly underestimated. Repertoire sampling was restricted to post-peak T cell response timepoints.

Trimming took 3 bases from V and 4 from J, leaving 10 bases between them. This CDR3 region has 14 residues. Germline CDR1 MNHNY, CDR2 SVGAGI (reference sequence). Material: peripheral blood, obtained on day 0 of MenACWY control vaccination. This clonotype originated in an adult in good health. V gene TRBV6-6 combines with J gene TRBJ1-3; D remains unclear. For the CDR3, the DNA is TGTGCCAGCAGTTATTCTTCTCAAGGAAACACCATATATTTT. This encodes CASSYSSQGNTIYF.